These T cell receptor beta chains were read from a single sample in a study of regulatory T cells in long-lasting Graves disease. TCRdb used MiXCR to reprocess the multiplex PCR reads, holding one entry per CDR3 protein. This table holds roughly 530,000 distinct CDR3 sequences, 15% to 20% found once. These data also featured in a second study, about T cells in Graves' hyperthyroidism and ophthalmopathy.

The source was peripheral blood mononuclear cells (PBMCs), collected at new diagnosis, from a patient treated with antithyroid drugs. Receptors originate from a woman aged 40-60 years with Graves disease. CDR3s include the opening cysteine and the closing phenylalanine or tryptophan. Each record gives: clone size, J gene, D gene, V gene, CDR3 DNA, CDR3 protein. D genes are given only for firm matches. Only some rows state a clone size, as once, few, many or a class for expanded clones.

clone size: -; J gene: TRBJ2-7; D gene: -; V gene: TRBV10-3; CDR3 DNA: TGTGCCATCAGTGAGAGGGGGAGCTCCTACGAGCAGTACTTC; CDR3 protein: CAISERGSSYEQYF
clone size: many; J gene: TRBJ2-3; D gene: -; V gene: TRBV6-2/TRBV6-3; CDR3 DNA: TGTGCCAGCAGTTATTCCCGGACAATTCGAGATACGCAGTATTTT; CDR3 protein: CASSYSRTIRDTQYF
clone size: many; J gene: TRBJ1-5; D gene: TRBD1; V gene: TRBV3-1; CDR3 DNA: TGTGCCAGCAGCGCAGGGGGTGGGCCCCAGCATTTT; CDR3 protein: CASSAGGGPQHF
clone size: -; J gene: TRBJ2-3; D gene: -; V gene: TRBV3-1; CDR3 DNA: TGTGCCAGCAGCCAAGCGGGGGTCGGAGATACGCAGTATTTT; CDR3 protein: CASSQAGVGDTQYF
clone size: few; J gene: TRBJ1-2; D gene: -; V gene: TRBV19; CDR3 DNA: -; CDR3 protein: CASTSAGLFLNGYTF
clone size: -; J gene: TRBJ1-1; D gene: -; V gene: TRBV27; CDR3 DNA: TGTGCCAGCCGGACCGGGAGGACTGAAGCTTTCTTT; CDR3 protein: CASRTGRTEAFF
clone size: many; J gene: TRBJ2-5; D gene: -; V gene: TRBV30; CDR3 DNA: TGTGCCTGGAGTGTCACCCTACAAGAGACCCAGTACTTC; CDR3 protein: CAWSVTLQETQYF
clone size: -; J gene: TRBJ1-1; D gene: -; V gene: TRBV6-1; CDR3 DNA: TGTGCCAGCAGTGAAGGTGTAAAATACAGGGCGGCTGAAGCTTTCTTT; CDR3 protein: CASSEGVKYRAAEAFF
clone size: -; J gene: TRBJ1-2; D gene: TRBD1; V gene: TRBV18; CDR3 DNA: TGTGCCAGCTCGCCTGAGGGGACAGGGGTCGGCTACACCTTC; CDR3 protein: CASSPEGTGVGYTF
clone size: few; J gene: TRBJ1-1; D gene: -; V gene: TRBV3-1; CDR3 DNA: TGTGCCAGCAGGGAGGGGGGCGAAGCTTTCTTT; CDR3 protein: CASREGGEAFF